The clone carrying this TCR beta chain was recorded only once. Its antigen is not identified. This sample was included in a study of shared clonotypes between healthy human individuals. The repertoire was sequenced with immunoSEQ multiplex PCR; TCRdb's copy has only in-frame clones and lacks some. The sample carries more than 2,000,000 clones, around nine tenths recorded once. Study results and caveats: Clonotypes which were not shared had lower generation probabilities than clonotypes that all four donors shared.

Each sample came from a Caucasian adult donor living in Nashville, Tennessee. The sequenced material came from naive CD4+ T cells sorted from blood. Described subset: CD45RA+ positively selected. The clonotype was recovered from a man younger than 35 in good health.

CDR3 nucleotides: TGTGCCAGCAGTTCTTACTACAGGGGCTATGGCTACACCTTC. Translation gives CASSSYYRGYGYTF. The chain carries TRBV6-5 and TRBJ1-2; 7 bases map to TRBD1. Germline V gene data show CDR1 as MNHEY and CDR2 as SVGAGI. J was trimmed by 4 bases and V by 4 bases; bases with no gene match: 6. There are 14 residues in the CDR3.